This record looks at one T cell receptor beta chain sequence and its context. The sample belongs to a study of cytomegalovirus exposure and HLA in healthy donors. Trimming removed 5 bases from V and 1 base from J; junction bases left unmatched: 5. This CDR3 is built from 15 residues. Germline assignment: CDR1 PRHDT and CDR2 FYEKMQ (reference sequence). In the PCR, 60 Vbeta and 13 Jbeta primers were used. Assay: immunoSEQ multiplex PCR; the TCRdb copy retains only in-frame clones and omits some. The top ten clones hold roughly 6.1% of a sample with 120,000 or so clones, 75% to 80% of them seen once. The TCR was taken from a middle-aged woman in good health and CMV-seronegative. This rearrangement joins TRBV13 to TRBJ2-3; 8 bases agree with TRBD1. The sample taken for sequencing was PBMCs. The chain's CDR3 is CASSTLTGGTDTQYF. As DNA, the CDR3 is TGTGCCAGCAGCACGTTGACAGGGGGCACAGATACGCAGTATTTT.